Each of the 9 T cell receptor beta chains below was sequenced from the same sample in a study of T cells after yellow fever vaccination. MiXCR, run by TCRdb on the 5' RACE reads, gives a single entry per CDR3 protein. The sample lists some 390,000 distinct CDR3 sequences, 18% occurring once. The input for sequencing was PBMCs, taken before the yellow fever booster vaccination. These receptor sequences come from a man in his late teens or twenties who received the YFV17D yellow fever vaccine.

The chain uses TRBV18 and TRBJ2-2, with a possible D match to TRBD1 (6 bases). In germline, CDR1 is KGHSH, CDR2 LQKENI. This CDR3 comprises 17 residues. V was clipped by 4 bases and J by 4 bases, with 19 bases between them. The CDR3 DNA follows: TGTGCCAGCTCACGGGGAGCAGACAGGCAGTCCACCGGGGAGCTGTTTTTT. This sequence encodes CASSRGADRQSTGELFF.

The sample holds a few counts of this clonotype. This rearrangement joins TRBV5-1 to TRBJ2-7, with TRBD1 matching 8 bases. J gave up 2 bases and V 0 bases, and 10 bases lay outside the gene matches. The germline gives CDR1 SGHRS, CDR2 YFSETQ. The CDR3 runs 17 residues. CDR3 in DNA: TGCGCCAGCAGCTTGGGACCGGACAGGGCGACAGCCTACGAGCAGTACGTC. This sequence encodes CASSLGPDRATAYEQYV.

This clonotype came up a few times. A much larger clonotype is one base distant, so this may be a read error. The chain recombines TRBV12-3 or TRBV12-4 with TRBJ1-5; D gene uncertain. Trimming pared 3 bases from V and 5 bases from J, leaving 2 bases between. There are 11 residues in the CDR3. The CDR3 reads CASSLDQPQHF. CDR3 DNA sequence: TGTGCCAGCAGTTTGGATCAGCCCCAGCATTTT.

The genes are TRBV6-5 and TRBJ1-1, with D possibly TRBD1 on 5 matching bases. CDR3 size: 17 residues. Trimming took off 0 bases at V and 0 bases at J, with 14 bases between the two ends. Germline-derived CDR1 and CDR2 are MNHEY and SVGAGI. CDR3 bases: TGTGCCAGCAGTTACTCCAGGGCAGACAGCATGAACACTGAAGCTTTCTTT. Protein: CASSYSRADSMNTEAFF.

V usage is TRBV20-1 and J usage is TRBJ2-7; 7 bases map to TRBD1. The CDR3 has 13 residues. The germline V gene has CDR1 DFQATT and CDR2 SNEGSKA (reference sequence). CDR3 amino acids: CSGIDRVSYEQYF. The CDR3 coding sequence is TGCAGCGGAATAGACAGGGTGTCCTACGAGCAGTACTTC.

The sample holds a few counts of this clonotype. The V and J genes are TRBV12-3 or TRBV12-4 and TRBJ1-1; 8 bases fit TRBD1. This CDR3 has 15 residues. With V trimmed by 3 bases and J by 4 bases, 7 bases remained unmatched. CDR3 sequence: CASSFRRTGGTEAFF. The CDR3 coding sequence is TGTGCCAGCAGTTTTAGGAGAACAGGGGGCACTGAAGCTTTCTTT.

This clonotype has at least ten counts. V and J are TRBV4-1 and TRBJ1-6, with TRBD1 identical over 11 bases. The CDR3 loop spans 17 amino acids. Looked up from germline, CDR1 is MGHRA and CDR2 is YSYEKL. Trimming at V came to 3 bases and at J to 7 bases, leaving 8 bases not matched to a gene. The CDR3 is CASSQSGTGGGNSPLHF. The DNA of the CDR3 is TGCGCCAGCAGCCAGTCCGGGACAGGGGGTGGAAATTCACCCCTCCACTTT.

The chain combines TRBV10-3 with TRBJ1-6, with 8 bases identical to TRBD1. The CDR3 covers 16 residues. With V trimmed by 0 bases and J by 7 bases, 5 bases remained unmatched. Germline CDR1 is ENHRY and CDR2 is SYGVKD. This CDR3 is CAISESRDRSNSPLHF. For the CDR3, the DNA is TGTGCCATCAGTGAGTCGAGGGACAGGTCGAATTCACCCCTCCACTTT.

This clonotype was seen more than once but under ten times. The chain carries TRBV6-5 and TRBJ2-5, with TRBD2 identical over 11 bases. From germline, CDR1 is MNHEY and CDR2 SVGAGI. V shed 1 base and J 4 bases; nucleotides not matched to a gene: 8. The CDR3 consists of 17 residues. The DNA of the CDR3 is TGTGCCAGCAGTTACTTCCAGACTAGCGGGGAGGGAGAGACCCAGTACTTC. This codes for CASSYFQTSGEGETQYF.